A selection of T cell receptor beta chains follows, all from one sample in a study of T cell responses to AZD1222 COVID-19 vaccine. Clones were sequenced by immunoSEQ multiplex PCR, and TCRdb holds only the in-frame ones, with some missing. Among approximately 88,000 clones, 92% were seen once, and the ten largest hold approximately 5.6%. The input for sequencing was peripheral blood, taken on day 0 of AZD1222 vaccination. These receptor sequences come from an adult in good health. Both conserved end residues are part of each CDR3. D genes are given only for firm matches. Size is omitted from some rows. Given values are once, few, many or a class for expanded clones.

clone size | J gene | D gene | V gene | CDR3 DNA | CDR3 protein
NA | TRBJ1-4 | NA | TRBV7-8 | TGTGCCAGCAGCTACAGGGCAACTAATGAAAAACTGTTTTTT | CASSYRATNEKLFF
NA | TRBJ2-5 | NA | TRBV28 | TGTGCCAGCAGTTTATATTGGGACAACCAGTACCAAGAGACCCAGTACTTC | CASSLYWDNQYQETQYF
NA | TRBJ2-1 | TRBD2 | TRBV11-2 | TGTGCCAGCAGCGGTCTGGGGGCAGCGGGAGGGCTATTCTTC | CASSGLGAAGGLFF
NA | TRBJ2-2 | NA | TRBV14 | TGTGCCAGCAGCCAAGCTTCCGGGCTTGCCGGGGAGCTGTTTTTT | CASSQASGLAGELFF
NA | TRBJ2-1 | NA | TRBV10-3 | TGTGCCATCATGAAGCGGACCGCCGGGGAGCAGTTCTTC | CAIMKRTAGEQFF
NA | TRBJ2-7 | NA | TRBV28 | TGTGCCAGCAGTTACCAGGGAACCTACGAGCAGTACTTC | CASSYQGTYEQYF
NA | TRBJ1-5 | NA | TRBV6-6 | TGTGCCAGCAGTTTTCAGGGGAGCGATCAGCCCCAGCATTTT | CASSFQGSDQPQHF
once | TRBJ2-3 | TRBD2 | TRBV27 | TGTGCCAGCAGTGGAGCATGGGCGGGAGCAGATACGCAGTATTTT | CASSGAWAGADTQYF
NA | TRBJ1-2 | NA | TRBV21-1 | TGTGCCAGCAGCAAAAAGAACGCGGGACAGGGGAACGGCTATGGCTACACCTTC | CASSKKNAGQGNGYGYTF
NA | TRBJ1-3 | NA | TRBV28 | TGTGCCAGCAGTTTACAAGAGGGGGAGGGGGCTGGAAACACCATATATTTT | CASSLQEGEGAGNTIYF
NA | TRBJ2-6 | TRBD1 | TRBV18 | TGTGCCAGCTCCTCGATTTTTACAGGGGGGCCAACCTCTGGGGCCAACGTCCTGACTTTC | CASSSIFTGGPTSGANVLTF
NA | TRBJ2-1 | TRBD2 | TRBV6-1 | TGTGCCAGCACCCAACTAGGGACTAGCAGACAGCAGTTCTTC | CASTQLGTSRQQFF